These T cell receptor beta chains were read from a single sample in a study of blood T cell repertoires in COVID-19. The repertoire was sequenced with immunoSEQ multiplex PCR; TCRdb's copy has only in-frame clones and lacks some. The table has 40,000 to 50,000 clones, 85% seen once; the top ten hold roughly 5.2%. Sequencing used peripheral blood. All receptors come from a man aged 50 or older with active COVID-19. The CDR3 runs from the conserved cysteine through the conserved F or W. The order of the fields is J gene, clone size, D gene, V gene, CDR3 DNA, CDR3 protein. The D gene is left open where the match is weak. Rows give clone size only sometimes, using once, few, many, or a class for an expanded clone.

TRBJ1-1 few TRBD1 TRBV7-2 TGTGCCAGCAGCCCCCGGGACAGGGGAGTTTCTGAAGCTTTCTTT CASSPRDRGVSEAFF
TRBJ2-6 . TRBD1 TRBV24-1 TGTGCCACCAGTGACCGACGACAGGGGGCCGACTCTGGGGCCAACGTCCTGACTTTC CATSDRRQGADSGANVLTF
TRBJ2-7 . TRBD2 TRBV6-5 TGTGCCAGCCTTGGAAGAGGCCGGGGGGATTACGAGCAGTACTTC CASLGRGRGDYEQYF
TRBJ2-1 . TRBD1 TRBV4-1 TGCGCCAGCAGCCATAACCGGGACAGCAATGAGCAGTTCTTC CASSHNRDSNEQFF
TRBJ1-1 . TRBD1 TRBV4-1 TGCGCCAGCAGCCGGACAGGGGCGAACACTGAAGCTTTCTTT CASSRTGANTEAFF
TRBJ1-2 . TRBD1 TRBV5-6 TGTGCCAGCAGCTTGGCCTTAGGACAGGGGGCGCGGGGCTACACCTTC CASSLALGQGARGYTF
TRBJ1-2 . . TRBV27 TGTGCCAGCAGTTTTAACAGGGCCCATGGCTACACCTTC CASSFNRAHGYTF
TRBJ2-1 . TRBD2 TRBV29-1 TGCAGCGTGCGATATCGACTAGCGGGGGCCCACAATGAGCAGTTCTTC CSVRYRLAGAHNEQFF
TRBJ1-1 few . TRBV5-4 TGTGCCAGCAGCATACAGGGCACTGAAGCTTTCTTT CASSIQGTEAFF
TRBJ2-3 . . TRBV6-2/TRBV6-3 TGTGCCAGCAGTCCCTCTTTGGGGCGAAGAGATACGCAGTATTTT CASSPSLGRRDTQYF
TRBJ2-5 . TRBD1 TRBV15 TGTGCCACCAGCGCCCGGTTCGGACAGGGGGGCGAGACCCAGTACTTC CATSARFGQGGETQYF
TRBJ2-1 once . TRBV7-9 TGTGCCATCCCTCAGGCACTCAGGGATGAGCAGTTCTTC CAIPQALRDEQFF
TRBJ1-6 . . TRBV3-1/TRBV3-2 TGTGCCAGCAGCCCCCAGGGATCCTATAATTCACCCCTCCACTTT CASSPQGSYNSPLHF
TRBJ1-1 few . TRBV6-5 TGTGCCAGCAGTTATGCCCAGACAGCCCCAGCTGAAGCTTTCTTT CASSYAQTAPAEAFF
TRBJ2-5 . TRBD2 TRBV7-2 TGTGCCAGCAGCCCTTCGGGAAGCGGGGGGCCCCAAGAGACCCAGTACTTC CASSPSGSGGPQETQYF
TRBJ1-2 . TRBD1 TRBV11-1 TGTGCCAGCAGCCCACGACAGGGTAGAGGCTACACCTTC CASSPRQGRGYTF
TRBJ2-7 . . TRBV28 TGTGCCAGTAGTTTTGCAGCAAGCGGATACGAGCAGTACTTC CASSFAASGYEQYF
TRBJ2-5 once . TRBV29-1 TGCAGCGTGGGCCTAGCGACCCAAGAGACCCAGTACTTC CSVGLATQETQYF
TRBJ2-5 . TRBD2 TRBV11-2 TGTGCCAGCAGCACCGGGACTAGCGGGGGGGCGGAGACCCAGTACTTC CASSTGTSGGAETQYF
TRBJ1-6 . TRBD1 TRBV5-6 TGTGCCAGCAGCGAGGACAGGGGGCGGCCCCTCCACTTT CASSEDRGRPLHF
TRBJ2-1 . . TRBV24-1 TGTGCCACCAGTGATTTGACCCGGACACTGAGCAATGAGCAGTTCTTC CATSDLTRTLSNEQFF
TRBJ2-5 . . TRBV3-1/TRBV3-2 TGTGCCAGCAGCCATCTCAGCGGCCAACAGACCCAGTACTTC CASSHLSGQQTQYF
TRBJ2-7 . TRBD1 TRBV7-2 TGTGCCAGCAGCTTTTGGGACAGGGGGCCCTACGAGCAGTACTTC CASSFWDRGPYEQYF
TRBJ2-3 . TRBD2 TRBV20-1 TGCAGTGCTAGTAGGGGGTTAGCGGGGAACACAGATACGCAGTATTTT CSASRGLAGNTDTQYF
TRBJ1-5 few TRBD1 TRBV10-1 TGCGCCAGCAGCGATTCCGACAGGGGTAGCAATCAGCCCCAGCATTTT CASSDSDRGSNQPQHF
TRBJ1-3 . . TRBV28 TGTGCCAGCAGTTTATTGGGGCAGCTCTCTGGAAACACCATATATTTT CASSLLGQLSGNTIYF
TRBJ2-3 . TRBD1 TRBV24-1 TGTGCCACCAGTGATCTAAACAGGGGCTCCGGCACAGATACGCAGTATTTT CATSDLNRGSGTDTQYF
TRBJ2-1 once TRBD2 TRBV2 TGTGCCAGCAGTCTCCGGACTAGCGGGGGCAATGAGCAGTTCTTC CASSLRTSGGNEQFF
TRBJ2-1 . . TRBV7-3 TGTGCCAGCAGCTCCGGAGGGTCCTACAATGAGCAGTTCTTC CASSSGGSYNEQFF
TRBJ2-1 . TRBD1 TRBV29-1 TGCAGCGTTGTTTGGACAGGAGCTTACAATGAGCAGTTCTTC CSVVWTGAYNEQFF
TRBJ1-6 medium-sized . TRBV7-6 TGTGCCAGCAGCTCGGGAGGATTCGGCCTGAGTTCACCCCTCCACTTT CASSSGGFGLSSPLHF
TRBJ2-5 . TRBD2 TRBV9 TGTGCCAGCAGCGCAGGGACTAGCGGGGGGGCCGACGAGACCCAGTACTTC CASSAGTSGGADETQYF
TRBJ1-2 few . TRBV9 TGTGCCAGCAGCCCGTCACCCAGGGATTGGAACTATGGCTACACCTTC CASSPSPRDWNYGYTF
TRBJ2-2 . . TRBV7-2 TGTGCCAGCAGCTTCGGACAGACGAACACCGGGGAGCTGTTTTTT CASSFGQTNTGELFF
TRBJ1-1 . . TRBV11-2 TGTGCCAGCAGCGCGACAGCGCGATCTGAAGCTTTCTTT CASSATARSEAFF
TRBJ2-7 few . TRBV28 TGTGCCAGCGGACTATATAAAACAGGAAATTACGAGCAGTACTTC CASGLYKTGNYEQYF
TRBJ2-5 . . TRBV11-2 TGTGCCAGCAGCTTAGTGGGGGAGGTTGAGACCCAGTACTTC CASSLVGEVETQYF
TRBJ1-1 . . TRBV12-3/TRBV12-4 TGTGCCAGCAGTCCACAGACCGAGCTGGCTTTCTTT CASSPQTELAFF
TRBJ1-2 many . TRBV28 TGTGCCAGCAGTGCCAATGGGGGCAATACACTTAAGCGCAACTATGGCTACACCTTC CASSANGGNTLKRNYGYTF
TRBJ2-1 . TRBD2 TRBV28 TGTGCCAGCAGAGACTCTAGCGGGAGTTACAATGAGCAGTTCTTC CASRDSSGSYNEQFF
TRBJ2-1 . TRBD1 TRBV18 TGTGCCAGCTCACCCCGGGTTACAGGGGACAATGAGCAGTTCTTC CASSPRVTGDNEQFF
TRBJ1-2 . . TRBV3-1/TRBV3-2 TGTGCCAGCAGCCTAGGCCCCTCAGACGGGAGCTATGGCTACACCTTC CASSLGPSDGSYGYTF
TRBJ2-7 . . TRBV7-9 TGTGCCAGCAGCTTAGGGTTCGCACTTTCCTCCTACGAGCAGTACTTC CASSLGFALSSYEQYF
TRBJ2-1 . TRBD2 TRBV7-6 TGTGCCAGCAGCGTCAACCTAGCGGGGATTGGAGATGAGCAGTTCTTC CASSVNLAGIGDEQFF
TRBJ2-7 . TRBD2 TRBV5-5 TGTGCCAGCAGCTTGGCCCAGTTAGCGGGGGCCTACGAGCAGTACTTC CASSLAQLAGAYEQYF
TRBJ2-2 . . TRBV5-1 TGCGCCAGCAGCGTCACTAGCACTGACACCGGGGAGCTGTTTTTT CASSVTSTDTGELFF
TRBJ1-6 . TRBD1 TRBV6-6 TGTGCCAGCAGTCGGACAGGGGGTAATTCACCCCTCCACTTT CASSRTGGNSPLHF
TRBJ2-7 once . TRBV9 TGTGCCAGCAGCGTAGGGCAGGGCCTAGAGCAGTACTTC CASSVGQGLEQYF
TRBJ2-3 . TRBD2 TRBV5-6 TGTGCCAGCAGCATCGCACTAGCGGGGGGTCGCACAGATACGCAGTATTTT CASSIALAGGRTDTQYF
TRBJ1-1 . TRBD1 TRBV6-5 TGTGCCAGCAGTTATCGGACAGGGGCGGGTACTGAAGCTTTCTTT CASSYRTGAGTEAFF
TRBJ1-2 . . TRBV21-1 TGTGCCAGCAGCAAACATGAAGGACAGGGTTCATATGGCTACACCTTC CASSKHEGQGSYGYTF
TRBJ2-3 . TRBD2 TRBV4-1 TGCGCCAGCAGACACATTACTGCGGGAGTGGTATTAAATACGCAGTATTTT CASRHITAGVVLNTQYF
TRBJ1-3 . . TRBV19 TGTGCCAGTAGTATAGGGGCAGTCGGCTCTGGAAACACCATATATTTT CASSIGAVGSGNTIYF
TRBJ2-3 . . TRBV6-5 TGTGCCAGCTCTGGGCGGGGCCGGGGAGATACGCAGTATTTT CASSGRGRGDTQYF
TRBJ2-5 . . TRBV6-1 TGTGCCAGCAGTGAGTTTCTGTACCAAGAGACCCAGTACTTC CASSEFLYQETQYF
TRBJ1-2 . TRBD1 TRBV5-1 TGCGCCAGCAGCTTGAGAGGACAGGCCTGGGATGGCTACACCTTC CASSLRGQAWDGYTF
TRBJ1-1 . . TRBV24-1 TGTGCCACCAGGAGCCAGGGCCTAAGTGTAGCTTTCTTT CATRSQGLSVAFF
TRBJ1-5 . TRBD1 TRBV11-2 TGTGCCAGCAGCCGACAGGGATCCAGCAATCAGCCCCAGCATTTT CASSRQGSSNQPQHF
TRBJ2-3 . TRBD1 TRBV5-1 TGCGCCAGCAGCTTATCCGGGACAGGTGGCACAGATACGCAGTATTTT CASSLSGTGGTDTQYF
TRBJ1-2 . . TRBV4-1 TGCGCCAGCAGCCAACCGGGGGTCTATGGCTACACCTTC CASSQPGVYGYTF